Sequencing of this T cell receptor (beta chain) was carried out in a study of molecular identifiers for immune sequencing clone quantification. Libraries used about 18,000 to 1,100,000 sorted naive CD8 T cells and 10%, 30% or 50% RNA input. From germline, CDR1 is GTSNPN and CDR2 SVGIG (reference sequence). V was clipped by 0 bases and J by 6 bases, with 17 bases between them. This CDR3 has 15 amino acids. Using its own MiXCR run on the PCR reads, TCRdb lists one record per CDR3 protein. The sample shows about 640,000 distinct CDR3 sequences, about 20% of them seen only once. As regards this clonotype: Its antigen is currently unknown. A much larger clone lies a single base off, so this may be a read error.

Regarding the study as a whole: Among effectors, clones above 20 RNA copies held over 98% of molecules; among naive cells, under 1%.

Material for sequencing was naive CD8+ T cells from blood, with Jurkat cell RNA spiked in. Stated subset: FACS-sorted CD8+CD4-CCR7+CD45RA+ naive T cells. This chain connects TRBV30 to TRBJ1-1, with a possible D match to TRBD1 (6 bases). The receptor was derived from a human donor in good health. Some libraries in this study had Jurkat cell RNA spiked in. CDR3 in amino acids: CAWSVLQEGDAEAFF. In DNA, the CDR3 is TGTGCCTGGAGTGTACTGCAGGAGGGGGACGCTGAAGCTTTCTTT.